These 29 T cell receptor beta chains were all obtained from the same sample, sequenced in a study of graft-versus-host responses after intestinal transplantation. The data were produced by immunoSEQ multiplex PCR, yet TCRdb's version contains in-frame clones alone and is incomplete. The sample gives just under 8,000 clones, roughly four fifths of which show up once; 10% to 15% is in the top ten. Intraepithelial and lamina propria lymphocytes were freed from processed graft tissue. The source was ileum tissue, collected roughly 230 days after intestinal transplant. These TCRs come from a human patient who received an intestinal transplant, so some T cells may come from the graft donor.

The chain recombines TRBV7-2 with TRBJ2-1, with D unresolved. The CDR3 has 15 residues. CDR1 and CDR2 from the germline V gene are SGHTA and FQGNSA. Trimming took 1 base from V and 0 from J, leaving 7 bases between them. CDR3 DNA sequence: TGTGCCAGCAGCTTAGTGGGCAGCTCCTACAATGAGCAGTTCTTC. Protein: CASSLVGSSYNEQFF. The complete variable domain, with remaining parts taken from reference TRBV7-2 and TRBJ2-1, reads GAGVSQSPSNKVTEKGKDVELRCDPISGHTALYWYRQSLGQGLEFLIYFQGNSAPDKSGLPSDRFSAERTGGSVSTLTIQRTQQEDSAVYLCASSLVGSSYNEQFFGPGTRLTVL.

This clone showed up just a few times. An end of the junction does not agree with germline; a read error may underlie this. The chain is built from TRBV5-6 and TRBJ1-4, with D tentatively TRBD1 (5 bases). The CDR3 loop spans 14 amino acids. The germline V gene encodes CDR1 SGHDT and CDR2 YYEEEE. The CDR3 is CASTLGGDNEKLFF. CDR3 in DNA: TGTGCCAGCACCTTGGGGGGAGACAATGAAAAACTGTTTTTT. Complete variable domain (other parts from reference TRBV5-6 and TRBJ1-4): DAGVTQSPTHLIKTRGQQVTLRCSPKSGHDTVSWYQQALGQGPQFIFQYYEEEERQRGNFPDRFSGHQFPNYSSELNVNALLLGDSALYLCASTLGGDNEKLFFGSGTQLSVL.

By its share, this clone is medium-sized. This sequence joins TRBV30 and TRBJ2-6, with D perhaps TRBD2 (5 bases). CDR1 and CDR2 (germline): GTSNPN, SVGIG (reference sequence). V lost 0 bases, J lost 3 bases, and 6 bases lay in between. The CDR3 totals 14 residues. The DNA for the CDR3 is TGTGCCTGGAGTGTCGGGGTTGGGGCCAACGTCCTGACTTTC. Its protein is CAWSVGVGANVLTF. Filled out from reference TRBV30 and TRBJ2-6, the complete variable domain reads SQTIHQWPATLVQPVGSPLSLECTVEGTSNPNLYWYRQAAGRGLQLLFYSVGIGQISSEVPQNLSASRPQDRQFILSSKKLLLSDSGFYLCAWSVGVGANVLTFGAGSRLTVL.

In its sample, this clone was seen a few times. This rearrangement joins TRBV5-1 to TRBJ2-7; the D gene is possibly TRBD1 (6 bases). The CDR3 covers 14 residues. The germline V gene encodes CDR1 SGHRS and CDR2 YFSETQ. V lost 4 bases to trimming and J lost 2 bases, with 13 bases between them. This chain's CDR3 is CASSPRQAPYEQYF. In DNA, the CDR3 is TGCGCCAGCAGCCCACGACAGGCCCCCTACGAGCAGTACTTC.

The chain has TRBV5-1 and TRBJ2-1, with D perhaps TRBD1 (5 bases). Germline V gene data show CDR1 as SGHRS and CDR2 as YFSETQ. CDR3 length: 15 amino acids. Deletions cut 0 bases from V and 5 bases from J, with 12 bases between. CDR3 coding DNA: TGCGCCAGCAGCTTGGATTTTGGGGCTAACAATGAGCAGTTCTTC. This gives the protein CASSLDFGANNEQFF.

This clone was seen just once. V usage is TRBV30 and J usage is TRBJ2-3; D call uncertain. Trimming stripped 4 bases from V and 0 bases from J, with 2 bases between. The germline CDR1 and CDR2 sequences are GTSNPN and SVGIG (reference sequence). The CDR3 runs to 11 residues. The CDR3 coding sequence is TGTGCCTGGACTAGCACAGATACGCAGTATTTT. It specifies CAWTSTDTQYF.

Written as DNA, the CDR3 is TGTGCCAGCAACCCCGAGCATCTCGAAGAGACCCAGTACTTC. It codes for CASNPEHLEETQYF. J is TRBJ2-5 and V is TRBV28; the D is unclear. CDR3 length equals 14 residues. Germline V lookup: CDR1 MDHEN, CDR2 SYDVKM. V dropped 7 bases and J dropped 3 bases, with 15 bases sitting between them.

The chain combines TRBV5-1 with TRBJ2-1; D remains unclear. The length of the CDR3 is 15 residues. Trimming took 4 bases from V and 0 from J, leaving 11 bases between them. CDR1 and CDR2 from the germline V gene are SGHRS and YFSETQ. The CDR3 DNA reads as TGCGCCAGCAGCCAGTGCCCTAGCTCCTACAATGAGCAGTTCTTC. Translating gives CASSQCPSSYNEQFF. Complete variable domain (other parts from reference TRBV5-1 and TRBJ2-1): KAGVTQTPRYLIKTRGQQVTLSCSPISGHRSVSWYQQTPGQGLQFLFEYFSETQRNKGNFPGRFSGRQFSNSRSEMNVSTLELGDSALYLCASSQCPSSYNEQFFGPGTRLTVL.

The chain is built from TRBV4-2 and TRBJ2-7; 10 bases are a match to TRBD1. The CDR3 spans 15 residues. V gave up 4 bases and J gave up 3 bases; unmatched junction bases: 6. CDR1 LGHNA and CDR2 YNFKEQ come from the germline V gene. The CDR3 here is CASSRGQGFFYEQYF. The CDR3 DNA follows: TGTGCCAGCAGCCGGGGACAGGGGTTTTTCTACGAGCAGTACTTC.

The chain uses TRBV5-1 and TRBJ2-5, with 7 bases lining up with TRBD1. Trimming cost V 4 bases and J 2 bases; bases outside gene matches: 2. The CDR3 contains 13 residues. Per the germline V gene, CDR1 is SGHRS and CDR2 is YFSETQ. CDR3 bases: TGCGCCAGCAGCCAGGGACAGCAAGAGACCCAGTACTTC. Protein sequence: CASSQGQQETQYF.

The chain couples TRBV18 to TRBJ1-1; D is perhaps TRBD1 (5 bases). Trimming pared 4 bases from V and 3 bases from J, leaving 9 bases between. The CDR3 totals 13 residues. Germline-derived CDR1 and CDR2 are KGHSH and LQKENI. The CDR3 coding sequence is TGTGCCAGCTCACAGGGGTGGGACACTGAAGCTTTCTTT. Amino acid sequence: CASSQGWDTEAFF.

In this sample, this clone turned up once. The CDR3 nucleotides read TGTGCCAGCAGTTACTCAATGCGTCCGAACACTGAAGCTTTCTTT. It yields the protein CASSYSMRPNTEAFF. V is TRBV6-6 and J is TRBJ1-1; D remains ambiguous. V lost 0 bases and J lost 1, with 9 bases in between. The CDR3 contains 15 residues. CDR1 and CDR2 (germline): MNHNY, SVGAGI (reference sequence).

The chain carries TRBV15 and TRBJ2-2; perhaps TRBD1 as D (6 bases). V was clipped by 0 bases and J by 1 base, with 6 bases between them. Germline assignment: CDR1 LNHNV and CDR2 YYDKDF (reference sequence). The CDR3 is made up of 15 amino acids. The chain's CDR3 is CATSREGQNTGELFF. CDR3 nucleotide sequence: TGTGCCACCAGCAGAGAGGGACAGAACACCGGGGAGCTGTTTTTT.

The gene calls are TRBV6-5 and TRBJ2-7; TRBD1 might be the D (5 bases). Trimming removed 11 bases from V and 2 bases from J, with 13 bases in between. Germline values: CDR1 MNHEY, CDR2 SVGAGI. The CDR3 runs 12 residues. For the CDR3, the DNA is TGTGCCGCAGGGAAATCAACCTACGAGCAGTACTTC. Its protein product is CAAGKSTYEQYF.

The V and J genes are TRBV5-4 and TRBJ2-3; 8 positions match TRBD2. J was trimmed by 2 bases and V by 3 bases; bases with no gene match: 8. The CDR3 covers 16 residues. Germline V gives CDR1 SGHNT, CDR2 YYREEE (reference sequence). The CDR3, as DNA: TGTGCCAGCAGCTCCGGGGTAGCGGGGTCCACAGATACGCAGTATTTT. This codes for CASSSGVAGSTDTQYF. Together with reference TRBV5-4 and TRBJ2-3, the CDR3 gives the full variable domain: ETGVTQSPTHLIKTRGQQVTLRCSSQSGHNTVSWYQQALGQGPQFIFQYYREEENGRGNFPPRFSGLQFPNYSSELNVNALELDDSALYLCASSSGVAGSTDTQYFGPGTRLTVL.

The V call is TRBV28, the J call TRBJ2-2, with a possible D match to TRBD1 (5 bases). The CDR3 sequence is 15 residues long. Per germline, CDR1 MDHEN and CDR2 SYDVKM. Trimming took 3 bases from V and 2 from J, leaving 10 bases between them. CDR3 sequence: CASSLVGENTGELFF. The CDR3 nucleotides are TGTGCCAGCAGTTTGGTAGGGGAAAACACCGGGGAGCTGTTTTTT.

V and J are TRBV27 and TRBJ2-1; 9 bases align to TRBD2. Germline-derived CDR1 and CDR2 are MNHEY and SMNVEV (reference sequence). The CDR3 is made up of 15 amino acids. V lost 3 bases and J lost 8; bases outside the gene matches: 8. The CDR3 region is CASSLWVAGAYEQFF. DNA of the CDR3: TGTGCCAGCAGTTTGTGGGTAGCGGGAGCCTATGAGCAGTTCTTC.

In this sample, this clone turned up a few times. In DNA, the CDR3 is TGCGCCAGCAGCCGAACCGGGGGGGAGCAGTACTTC. This encodes CASSRTGGEQYF. The chain uses TRBV4-1 and TRBJ2-7; TRBD2 matches 7 bases. Germline CDR1 MGHRA, CDR2 YSYEKL. The CDR3 spans 12 residues. The J segment lost 7 bases and the V segment lost 4 bases, leaving 4 bases of the junction unmatched.

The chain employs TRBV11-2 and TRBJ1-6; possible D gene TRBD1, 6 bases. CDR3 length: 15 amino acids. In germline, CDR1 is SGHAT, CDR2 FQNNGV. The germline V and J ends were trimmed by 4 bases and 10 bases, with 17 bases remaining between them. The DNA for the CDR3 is TGTGCCAGCAGCTCGGAGGGGGGGCTTAGATCACCCCTCCACTTT. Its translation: CASSSEGGLRSPLHF. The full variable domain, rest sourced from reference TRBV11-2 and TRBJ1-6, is EAGVAQSPRYKIIEKRQSVAFWCNPISGHATLYWYQQILGQGPKLLIQFQNNGVVDDSQLPKDRFSAERLKGVDSTLKIQPAKLEDSAVYLCASSSEGGLRSPLHFGNGTRLTVT.

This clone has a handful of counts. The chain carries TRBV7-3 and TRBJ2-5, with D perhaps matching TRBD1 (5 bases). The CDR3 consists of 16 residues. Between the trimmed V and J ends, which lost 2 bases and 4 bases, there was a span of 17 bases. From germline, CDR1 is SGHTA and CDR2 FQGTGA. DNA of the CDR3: TGTGCCAGCAGCTTAGGGGCCCGACCCCTCGGAGAGACCCAGTACTTC. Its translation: CASSLGARPLGETQYF.

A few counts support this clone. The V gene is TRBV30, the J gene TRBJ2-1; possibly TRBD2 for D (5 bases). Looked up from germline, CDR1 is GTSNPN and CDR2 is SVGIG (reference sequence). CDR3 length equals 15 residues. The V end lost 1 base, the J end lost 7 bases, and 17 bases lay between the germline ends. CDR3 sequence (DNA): TGTGCCTGGAGTGGAGGTCTAGCTTCAGGTAATGAGCAGTTCTTC. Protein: CAWSGGLASGNEQFF.

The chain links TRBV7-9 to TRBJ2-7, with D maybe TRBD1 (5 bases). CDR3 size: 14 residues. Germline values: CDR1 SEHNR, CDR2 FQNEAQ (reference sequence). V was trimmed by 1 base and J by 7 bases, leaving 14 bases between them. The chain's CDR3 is CASSLVAGSEEQYF. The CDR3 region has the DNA TGTGCCAGCAGCTTAGTCGCAGGGTCTGAGGAGCAGTACTTC.

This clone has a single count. CDR3 nucleotide sequence: TGTGCCTCAGAAACAGGGGCAAAAAACTATGGCTACACCTTC. Its translation: CASETGAKNYGYTF. The rearrangement uses TRBV2 and TRBJ1-2; TRBD1 aligns across 7 bases. CDR3 length: 14 amino acids. CDR1 and CDR2 from the germline V gene are SNHLY and FYNNEI. V was pared by 11 bases and J by 2 bases, with 11 bases of the junction left unmatched.

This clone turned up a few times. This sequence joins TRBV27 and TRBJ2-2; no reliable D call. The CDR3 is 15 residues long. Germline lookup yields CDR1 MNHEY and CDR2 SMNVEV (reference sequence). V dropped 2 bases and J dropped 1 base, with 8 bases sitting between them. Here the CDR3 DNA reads TGTGCCAGCAGTTTAGCAGGCCTGAACACCGGGGAGCTGTTTTTT. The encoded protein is CASSLAGLNTGELFF.

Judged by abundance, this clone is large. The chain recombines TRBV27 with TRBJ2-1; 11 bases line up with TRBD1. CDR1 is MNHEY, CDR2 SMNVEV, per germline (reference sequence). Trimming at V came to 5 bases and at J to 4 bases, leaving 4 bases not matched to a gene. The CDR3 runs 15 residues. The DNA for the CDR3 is TGTGCCAGCAGTATGGGGACAGGGGGGTACAATGAGCAGTTCTTC. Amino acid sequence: CASSMGTGGYNEQFF.

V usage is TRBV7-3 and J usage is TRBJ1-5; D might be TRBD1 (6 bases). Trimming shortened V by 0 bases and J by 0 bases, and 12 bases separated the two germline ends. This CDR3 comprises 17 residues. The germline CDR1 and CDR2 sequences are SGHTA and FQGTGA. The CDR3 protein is CASSLTPTGYSNQPQHF. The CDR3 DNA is TGTGCCAGCAGCTTAACACCGACAGGTTATAGCAATCAGCCCCAGCATTTT. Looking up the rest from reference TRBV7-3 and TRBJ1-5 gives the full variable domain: GAGVSQTPSNKVTEKGKYVELRCDPISGHTALYWYRQSLGQGPEFLIYFQGTGAADDSGLPNDRFFAVRPEGSVSTLKIQRTERGDSAVYLCASSLTPTGYSNQPQHFGDGTRLSIL.

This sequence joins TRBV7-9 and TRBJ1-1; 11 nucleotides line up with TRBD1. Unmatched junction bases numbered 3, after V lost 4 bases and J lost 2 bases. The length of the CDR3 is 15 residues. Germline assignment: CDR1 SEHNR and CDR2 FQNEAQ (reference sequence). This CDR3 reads CASSWTGGPNTEAFF. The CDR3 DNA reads TGTGCCAGCAGCTGGACAGGGGGCCCTAACACTGAAGCTTTCTTT.

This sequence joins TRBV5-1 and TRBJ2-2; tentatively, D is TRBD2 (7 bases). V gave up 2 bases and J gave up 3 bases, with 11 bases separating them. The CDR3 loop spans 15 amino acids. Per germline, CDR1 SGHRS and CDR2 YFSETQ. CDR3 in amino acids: CASSLGGADTGELFF. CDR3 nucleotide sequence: TGCGCCAGCAGCTTAGGGGGGGCCGACACCGGGGAGCTGTTTTTT.

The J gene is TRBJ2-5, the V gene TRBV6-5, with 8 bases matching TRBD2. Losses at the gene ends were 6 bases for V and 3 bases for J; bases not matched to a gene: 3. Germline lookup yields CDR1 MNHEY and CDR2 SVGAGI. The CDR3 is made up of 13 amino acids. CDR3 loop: CASSRGLEETQYF. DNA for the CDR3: TGTGCCAGCAGCCGGGGACTAGAAGAGACCCAGTACTTC.